One T cell receptor (beta chain) is described in this entry. This specimen comes from a study of T cell changes during pregnancy in multiple sclerosis. The ends lost 6 bases at V and 7 bases at J; junction bases unmatched: 5. Germline V gene lookup returns CDR1 LGHNT and CDR2 FRNRAP. The CDR3 runs 13 residues. The method was immunoSEQ multiplex PCR; TCRdb's version includes in-frame clones alone and lacks a portion of them. The profile covers approximately 69,000 clones, with 94% appearing a single time and less than 0.65% taken by the ten largest. The clonotype comes from a female donor with multiple sclerosis, enrolled in a pregnancy study. This specimen consisted of peripheral blood, obtained in the third trimester of pregnancy. The chain is built from TRBV12-5 and TRBJ1-2, with 10 bases fitting TRBD1. CDR3 region: CASGRQGAFGYTF. Written as DNA, the CDR3 is TGTGCTAGTGGCCGACAGGGGGCGTTTGGCTACACCTTC.